One sample yielded the 11 T cell receptor beta chains listed below, sequenced in a study of cytomegalovirus exposure and HLA in healthy donors. PCR amplification relied on 60 Vbeta primers (plus 13 Jbeta primers). Profiled with immunoSEQ multiplex PCR; TCRdb holds only in-frame clones, not every one. The table has 80,000 to 95,000 clones, roughly nine tenths seen once; the top ten hold roughly 9%. Sequenced: PBMCs. The receptors derive from a man younger than 40 in good health and CMV-seropositive.

V usage is TRBV5-1 and J usage is TRBJ2-6; a possible D gene is TRBD1 (5 bases). The germline CDR1 and CDR2 sequences are SGHRS and YFSETQ. The CDR3 spans 16 residues. Trimming pared 1 base from V and 4 bases from J, leaving 12 bases between. This CDR3 is CASSLTGEAGANVLTF. In DNA form, the CDR3 reads TGCGCCAGCAGCTTGACAGGTGAGGCGGGGGCCAACGTCCTGACTTTC.

With respect to this clone: At one boundary the junction diverges from the germline segment, which might be a read error. V and J are TRBV19 and TRBJ2-4; 10 bases fit TRBD1. Germline-derived CDR1 and CDR2 are LNHDA and SQIVND (reference sequence). CDR3 size: 15 residues. CDR3 coding DNA: TGTGCCAGTGGGGACAGGGGCCTAGCCAAACACATTCAGTACTTC. It translates to CASGDRGLAKHIQYF.

The chain combines TRBV28 with TRBJ1-1; no definite D call. Looked up from germline, CDR1 is MDHEN and CDR2 is SYDVKM. V shed 4 bases and J shed 4 bases, with 16 bases lying between them. The CDR3 consists of 15 residues. CDR3 protein: CASSSHRGWGTEAFF. Here the CDR3 DNA reads TGTGCCAGCAGTTCCCACCGGGGTTGGGGCACTGAAGCTTTCTTT.

This clone came up a few times. The V gene is TRBV6-4, the J gene TRBJ2-3, with TRBD2 identical over 7 bases. Trimming at V came to 4 bases and at J to 0 bases, leaving 1 base not matched to a gene. CDR3 length: 14 amino acids. Germline values: CDR1 MRHNA, CDR2 SNTAGT. The CDR3 DNA sequence: TGTGCCAGCAGTGGTAGCGGGAGCACAGATACGCAGTATTTT. This gives the protein CASSGSGSTDTQYF.

V and J are TRBV10-2 and TRBJ2-1, with TRBD2 matching 13 bases. This CDR3 has 15 residues. The J segment lost 7 bases and the V segment lost 4 bases, leaving 4 bases of the junction unmatched. Germline CDR1 is WSHSY and CDR2 is SAAADI. The CDR3 is CASSGLAGGMNEQFF. DNA for the CDR3: TGCGCCAGCAGTGGACTAGCGGGAGGAATGAATGAGCAGTTCTTC.

J is TRBJ2-7 and V is TRBV18, with D perhaps matching TRBD1 (5 bases). This CDR3 has 13 residues. Germline V lookup: CDR1 KGHSH, CDR2 LQKENI. Trimming took off 0 bases at V and 4 bases at J, with 7 bases between the two ends. The CDR3 reads CASSPPQGYEQYF. In DNA, the CDR3 is TGTGCCAGCTCACCACCGCAGGGTTACGAGCAGTACTTC.

The CDR3 DNA sequence: TGTGCCAGCAGTTCTCCGGGACACTCGACGAACACTGAAGCTTTCTTT. This codes for CASSSPGHSTNTEAFF. This rearrangement joins TRBV5-8 to TRBJ1-1, with D possibly TRBD1 on 6 matching bases. CDR1 is SGHTS, CDR2 YDEGEE, per germline. V shed 5 bases and J shed 1 base, with 18 bases lying between them. The CDR3 length is 16 residues. The full variable domain, its missing parts supplied by reference TRBV5-8 and TRBJ1-1, is EAGVTQSPTHLIKTRGQQATLRCSPISGHTSVYWYQQALGLGLQFLLWYDEGEERNRGNFPPRFSGRQFPNYSSELNVNALELEDSALYLCASSSPGHSTNTEAFFGQGTRLTVV.

In its sample, this clone was seen once. This chain links TRBV11-2 with TRBJ1-1; 8 nucleotides align to TRBD1. From germline, CDR1 is SGHAT and CDR2 FQNNGV. Trimming at V came to 6 bases and at J to 5 bases, leaving 5 bases not matched to a gene. CDR3 length: 13 amino acids. In nucleotides, the CDR3 is TGTGCCAGCAGAGTCACAGGGGGAACTGAAGCTTTCTTT. It encodes CASRVTGGTEAFF. The full variable domain, in which reference TRBV11-2 and TRBJ1-1 provide the parts outside the CDR3, is EAGVAQSPRYKIIEKRQSVAFWCNPISGHATLYWYQQILGQGPKLLIQFQNNGVVDDSQLPKDRFSAERLKGVDSTLKIQPAKLEDSAVYLCASRVTGGTEAFFGQGTRLTVV.

The chain employs TRBV30 and TRBJ1-4, with TRBD1 identical over 7 bases. The CDR3 covers 14 residues. V dropped 4 bases and J dropped 7; count of bases not matched to a gene: 9. Germline-derived CDR1 and CDR2 are GTSNPN and SVGIG (reference sequence). The CDR3 nucleotides are TGTGCCTGGACCCTGACGACAGGGAGTGAAAAACTGTTTTTT. This encodes CAWTLTTGSEKLFF.

About this clone: The junction departs from the called germline gene at one end, perhaps through a read error. This sequence joins TRBV5-4 and TRBJ2-2, with D possibly matching TRBD2 (5 bases). Germline CDR1 SGHNT, CDR2 YYREEE (reference sequence). The CDR3 is 15 amino acids. This chain's CDR3 is CASSSEVANTGELSF. The CDR3, as DNA: TGTGCCAGCAGCTCCGAGGTAGCGAACACCGGGGAGCTGTCTTTT.

This clone was detected once. The chain uses TRBV28 and TRBJ2-2, with 9 bases fitting TRBD2. CDR1 and CDR2 (germline): MDHEN, SYDVKM. V dropped 6 bases and J dropped 1; count of bases not matched to a gene: 3. The CDR3 runs to 15 residues. As DNA, the CDR3 is TGTGCCAGCAGCCTGACTAGCGGGAACACCGGGGAGCTGTTTTTT. Amino acid sequence: CASSLTSGNTGELFF.